These 26 T cell receptor beta chains were sequenced from one sample in a study of T-cell reconstitution after alpha-beta-depleted transplantation in children. This sample's TCRbeta library carried unique molecular identifier barcodes. TCRdb recomputed calls from the PCR reads with MiXCR, one row per CDR3 protein. The sample carries hundreds of thousands of distinct CDR3 sequences, about 12% recorded once. The sequencing here drew on PBMCs from the stem cell graft donor, taken from the stem cell graft. The receptor set was obtained from a human donor who donated a stem cell graft to a child with acute lymphoblastic leukemia.

As to this clonotype: A read error may explain this, as a much larger clone is one base away. The rearrangement joins TRBV29-1 to TRBJ2-1, with D perhaps matching TRBD2 (5 bases). CDR3 length equals 11 residues. Trimming cost V 3 bases and J 7 bases, with 7 bases left between them. From germline, CDR1 is SQVTM and CDR2 ANQGSEA. The CDR3 protein is CSVDEGNEQFF. The CDR3 DNA sequence: TGCAGCGTTGATGAGGGTAATGAGCAGTTCTTC.

The V and J genes are TRBV7-8 and TRBJ2-1; D not resolved. The CDR3 is 12 amino acids. Trimming shortened V by 4 bases and J by 16 bases, and 17 bases separated the two germline ends. The V gene's germline CDR1 is SGHVS and CDR2 FQNEAQ. This chain's CDR3 is CASSSRLESCFF. The CDR3 coding sequence is TGTGCCAGCAGCTCTCGACTGGAATCTTGTTTCTTC.

This clonotype was seen repeatedly, ten times or more. The CDR3 loop is CASSLAPSGSSYNEQFF. The DNA for the CDR3 is TGTGCCAGCAGCTTAGCCCCCAGCGGGAGCTCCTACAATGAGCAGTTCTTC. This sequence joins TRBV7-9 and TRBJ2-1, with TRBD2 matching over 8 bases. The CDR3 has 17 amino acids. V gave up 0 bases and J gave up 0 bases; unmatched junction bases: 4. Germline V gives CDR1 SEHNR, CDR2 FQNEAQ (reference sequence).

This clonotype has just a few counts. The gene calls are TRBV20-1 and TRBJ2-7, with a possible D match to TRBD2 (6 bases). In germline, CDR1 is DFQATT, CDR2 SNEGSKA (reference sequence). The ends were cut back, 3 bases at V and 2 bases at J, with 17 bases in the middle. This CDR3 is built from 15 residues. CDR3 nucleotides: TGCAGTGCTAGCCCCTCAGCGGGCTTAGCCTACGAGCAGTACTTC. The encoded protein is CSASPSAGLAYEQYF.

The genes are TRBV28 and TRBJ2-7; TRBD1 might be the D (6 bases). The CDR3 consists of 15 residues. Germline CDR1 and CDR2: MDHEN and SYDVKM. The V and J ends lost 3 bases and 3 bases respectively, with 15 bases between them. The CDR3 loop reads CASSFRGNLNYEQYF. The CDR3, as DNA: TGTGCCAGCAGTTTTAGGGGGAACCTTAACTACGAGCAGTACTTC.

J is TRBJ2-7 and V is TRBV9; 13 nucleotides agree with TRBD2. V dropped 4 bases and J dropped 6; count of bases not matched to a gene: 13. Germline V gene sequence: CDR1 SGDLS, CDR2 YYNGEE. This CDR3 is built from 17 residues. This CDR3 reads CASSIQDGLAGDREQYF. Here the CDR3 DNA reads TGTGCCAGCAGCATCCAAGATGGACTAGCGGGAGATCGCGAGCAGTACTTC.

This clonotype was recorded at least ten times. The V gene is TRBV7-9, the J gene TRBJ1-6, with a weak D call TRBD1 (5 bases). Trimming removed 6 bases from V and 13 bases from J, with 13 bases in between. Germline CDR1 is SEHNR and CDR2 is FQNEAQ (reference sequence). The CDR3 has 12 residues. CDR3 region: CASSPTGGPLHF. CDR3 in DNA: TGTGCCAGCAGTCCGACGGGGGGGCCCCTCCACTTT.

This clonotype came up many times. The gene calls are TRBV20-1 and TRBJ2-3, with D possibly being TRBD2 (6 bases). The CDR3 runs to 13 residues. Trimming removed 3 bases from V and 6 bases from J, with 13 bases in between. From germline, CDR1 is DFQATT and CDR2 SNEGSKA (reference sequence). The DNA of the CDR3 is TGCAGTGCTAGTCGGGACTCGGACGATACGCAGTATTTT. This translates into CSASRDSDDTQYF.

The sample holds many counts of this clonotype. The gene calls are TRBV5-6 and TRBJ2-1; 7 bases match TRBD1. The CDR3 length is 15 residues. Looked up from germline, CDR1 is SGHDT and CDR2 is YYEEEE. With 4 bases clipped from V and 6 bases from J, the junction kept 10 bases outside the gene matches. The CDR3 nucleotides read TGTGCCAGCAGCCCCAAAAAGGACAGGTTCAATGAGCAGTTCTTC. Amino acid sequence: CASSPKKDRFNEQFF.

Ten or more counts support this clonotype. V gene TRBV29-1 combines with J gene TRBJ1-2; D unclear. The CDR3 sequence is 13 residues long. The germline gives CDR1 SQVTM, CDR2 ANQGSEA. Trimming stripped 0 bases from V and 8 bases from J, with 13 bases between. As DNA, the CDR3 is TGCAGCGTTGAAGATATTAGGCGGTACGGCTACACCTTC. Its translation: CSVEDIRRYGYTF.

There are many counts of this clonotype. The V and J genes are TRBV9 and TRBJ2-3; D gene uncertain. This CDR3 is built from 13 residues. Trimming stripped 4 bases from V and 2 bases from J, with 8 bases between. CDR1 and CDR2 (germline): SGDLS, YYNGEE. The CDR3 spells CASSRQITDTQYF. The CDR3 DNA sequence: TGTGCCAGCAGCCGTCAGATCACAGATACGCAGTATTTT.

This clonotype was counted at least ten times. V usage is TRBV5-1 and J usage is TRBJ1-2, with 8 bases aligning to TRBD1. The V gene's germline CDR1 is SGHRS and CDR2 YFSETQ. The trim removed 0 bases at V and 3 bases at J, leaving 7 bases unmatched. The CDR3 loop spans 16 amino acids. CDR3 bases: TGCGCCAGCAGCTTGGCCATCGACAGGGGCTACTATGGCTACACCTTC. Protein sequence: CASSLAIDRGYYGYTF.

As to this clonotype: A read error is possible here, since a much larger clone lies one base away. The CDR3 sequence: CDSSVAATSGGADTQYF. CDR3 sequence (DNA): TGTGACAGCAGCGTAGCAGCGACTAGCGGGGGGGCGGATACGCAGTATTTT. The chain joins TRBV9 to TRBJ2-3, with TRBD2 matching 14 bases. The CDR3 runs to 17 residues. Germline CDR1 SGDLS, CDR2 YYNGEE.

The table lists this clonotype with many counts. The rearrangement links TRBV12-3 or TRBV12-4 to TRBJ2-1; D perhaps matches TRBD1 (6 bases). The CDR3 is 15 residues long. V was shortened by 5 bases and J by 5 bases, with 16 bases between the two germline ends. In nucleotides, the CDR3 is TGTGCCAGCAGTCCCTACTTAGACAGGAACAATGAGCAGTTCTTC. Translating gives CASSPYLDRNNEQFF.

This clonotype was counted at least ten times. The chain links TRBV14 to TRBJ1-1; maybe TRBD1 (5 bases). Germline V gene lookup returns CDR1 SGHDN and CDR2 FVKESK. Trimming took off 3 bases at V and 1 base at J, with 12 bases between the two ends. The CDR3 is 15 residues long. The CDR3 loop is CASSQTGTQNTEAFF. DNA of the CDR3: TGTGCCAGCAGCCAGACCGGGACTCAGAACACTGAAGCTTTCTTT.

This chain connects TRBV4-1 to TRBJ2-5; maybe TRBD2 (5 bases). The CDR3 is 15 amino acids. Germline V CDR1 and CDR2: MGHRA, YSYEKL. V was shortened by 3 bases and J by 0 bases, with 11 bases between the two germline ends. The DNA for the CDR3 is TGCGCCAGCAGCCAGGAGGCTAACTACCAAGAGACCCAGTACTTC. It specifies CASSQEANYQETQYF.

There are many counts of this clonotype. The rearrangement joins TRBV7-7 to TRBJ2-3; possibly TRBD1 for D (5 bases). Germline lookup yields CDR1 SSHAT and CDR2 FNYEAQ (reference sequence). Trimming left V 1 base short and J 4 bases short, with 6 bases between. This CDR3 contains 13 residues. For the CDR3, the DNA is TGTGCCAGCAGCTTAGAAGGGGCAGATACGCAGTATTTT. Translation: CASSLEGADTQYF.

In its sample, this clonotype was seen a few times. The rearrangement links TRBV2 to TRBJ1-1; D gene unclear. The CDR3 contains 13 residues. Germline values: CDR1 SNHLY, CDR2 FYNNEI. The V end lost 8 bases, the J end lost 2 bases, and 12 bases lay between the germline ends. In DNA form, the CDR3 reads TGTGCCAGCCCTGCGGGCACTAACACTGAAGCTTTCTTT. This encodes CASPAGTNTEAFF. Full variable domain (rest looked up from reference TRBV2 and TRBJ1-1): EPEVTQTPSHQVTQMGQEVILRCVPISNHLYFYWYRQILGQKVEFLVSFYNNEISEKSEIFDDQFSVERPDGSNFTLKIRSTKLEDSAMYFCASPAGTNTEAFFGQGTRLTVV.

Ten or more counts support this clonotype. The chain recombines TRBV20-1 with TRBJ2-1, with no clear D. This CDR3 contains 12 residues. Trimming left V 2 bases short and J 8 bases short, with 10 bases between. The V gene's germline CDR1 is DFQATT and CDR2 SNEGSKA (reference sequence). CDR3 DNA sequence: TGCAGTGCTAGACATTATCGGGATGAGCAGTTCTTC. The encoded protein is CSARHYRDEQFF.

This clonotype was counted ten times or more. The rearrangement links TRBV7-9 to TRBJ2-4, with 7 bases fitting TRBD1. J lost 0 bases, V lost 1 base, and 3 bases had no gene match. The CDR3 has 16 amino acids. CDR1 is SEHNR and CDR2 is FQNEAQ in the germline V gene (reference sequence). The CDR3 DNA is TGTGCCAGCAGCTTAGGACAGGGAGTAGCCAAAAACATTCAGTACTTC. Translation gives CASSLGQGVAKNIQYF.

In its sample, this clonotype was seen a few times. The chain joins TRBV30 to TRBJ1-1; D may be TRBD1 (5 bases). V lost 1 base and J 0 bases, leaving 12 bases between the germline ends. This CDR3 is 15 amino acids long. From germline, CDR1 is GTSNPN and CDR2 SVGIG (reference sequence). The CDR3 is CAWSGPGFMNTEAFF. The CDR3 bases are TGTGCCTGGAGTGGGCCAGGGTTCATGAACACTGAAGCTTTCTTT. The whole variable domain, filled in from reference TRBV30 and TRBJ1-1, reads SQTIHQWPATLVQPVGSPLSLECTVEGTSNPNLYWYRQAAGRGLQLLFYSVGIGQISSEVPQNLSASRPQDRQFILSSKKLLLSDSGFYLCAWSGPGFMNTEAFFGQGTRLTVV.

The chain links TRBV20-1 to TRBJ2-1, with D tentatively TRBD2 (6 bases). Germline CDR1 DFQATT, CDR2 SNEGSKA (reference sequence). The length of the CDR3 is 14 residues. V was pared by 2 bases and J by 4 bases, with 12 bases between. The CDR3 DNA reads as TGCAGTGCTAGATTGGGACTCCTTTACAATGAGCAGTTCTTC. Translated, it gives CSARLGLLYNEQFF.

This clonotype occurred many times. The V gene is TRBV10-3, the J gene TRBJ2-1; TRBD2 agrees at 7 bases. After removal of 3 bases from V and 6 bases from J, the junction contained 2 bases not matched to a gene. CDR1 ENHRY and CDR2 SYGVKD come from the germline V gene. The CDR3 length is 13 residues. The CDR3 loop reads CAISDREANEQFF. DNA of the CDR3: TGTGCCATCAGTGACCGGGAGGCCAATGAGCAGTTCTTC.

This clonotype has at least ten counts. The chain combines TRBV6-5 with TRBJ1-1; D gene unclear. CDR3 length: 13 residues. V shed 0 bases and J shed 5 bases, with 7 bases lying between them. CDR1 is MNHEY and CDR2 is SVGAGI in the germline V gene. In DNA form, the CDR3 reads TGTGCCAGCAGTTACTCAGGGCGGACTGAAGCTTTCTTT. Amino acids: CASSYSGRTEAFF.

This clonotype was found many times. The V and J genes are TRBV10-3 and TRBJ2-2, with D possibly matching TRBD2 (6 bases). V was clipped by 11 bases and J by 6 bases, with 19 bases between them. The CDR3 sequence is 14 residues long. The germline gives CDR1 ENHRY, CDR2 SYGVKD. This CDR3 reads CASQRSGQAGELFF. The DNA for the CDR3 is TGTGCCTCCCAAAGGAGCGGGCAAGCCGGGGAGCTGTTTTTT.

J is TRBJ1-1 and V is TRBV5-1; TRBD1 matches at 12 bases. The CDR3 is 16 residues long. The ends lost 3 bases at V and 4 bases at J; junction bases unmatched: 7. The V gene's germline CDR1 is SGHRS and CDR2 YFSETQ. CDR3 sequence reads: CASSWGTGGGSTEAFF. The CDR3 DNA sequence: TGCGCCAGCAGCTGGGGGACAGGGGGCGGGAGCACTGAAGCTTTCTTT.